Included here is one TCR beta chain sequence, with context. Its target is unknown. The same CDR3 also results from other DNA sequences found in this sample. Use of 60 Vbeta and 13 Jbeta primers characterized the PCR. Sequencing was performed with immunoSEQ multiplex PCR; in TCRdb, only in-frame clones are kept and a portion is missing. This sample has some 70,000 clones; roughly 70% occur once, and the top ten carry 11%. The sample originates from a study of cytomegalovirus exposure and HLA in healthy donors. Whole-study results and caveats: In a later analysis, TCR beta V- and J-gene trimming showed a link to a missense DCLRE1C variant. A previous analysis found most TCR beta V segments productive roughly 90% or roughly 30% of the time. Reported performance of the classifier showed diagnosis of cytomegalovirus status with high specificity and sensitivity.

The CDR3 is 11 residues long. V dropped 2 bases and J dropped 4 bases, with 5 bases sitting between them. The germline CDR1 and CDR2 sequences are GTSNPN and SVGIG (reference sequence). The genes are TRBV30 and TRBJ2-5; D gene ambiguous. Source material: PBMCs. This TCR was recovered from a woman younger than 45 in good health and CMV-seronegative. DNA of the CDR3: TGTGCCTGGAGTCTCCGAGAGACCCAGTACTTC. Its protein product is CAWSLRETQYF.